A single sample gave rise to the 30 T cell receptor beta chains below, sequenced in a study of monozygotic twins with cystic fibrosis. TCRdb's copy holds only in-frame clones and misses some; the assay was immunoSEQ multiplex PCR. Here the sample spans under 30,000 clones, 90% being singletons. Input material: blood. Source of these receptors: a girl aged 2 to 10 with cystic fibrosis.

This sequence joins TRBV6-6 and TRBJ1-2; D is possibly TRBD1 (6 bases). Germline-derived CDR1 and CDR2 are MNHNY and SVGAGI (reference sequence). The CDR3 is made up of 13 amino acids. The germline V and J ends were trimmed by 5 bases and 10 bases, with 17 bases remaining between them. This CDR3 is CASSPTLRTDYTF. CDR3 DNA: TGTGCCAGCAGTCCTACCCTCAGGACAGACTACACCTTC.

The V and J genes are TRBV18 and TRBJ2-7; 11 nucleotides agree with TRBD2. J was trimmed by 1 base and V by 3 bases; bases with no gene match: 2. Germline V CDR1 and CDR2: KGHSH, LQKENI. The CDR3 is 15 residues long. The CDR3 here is CASSPLAGGSYEQYF. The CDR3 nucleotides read TGTGCCAGCTCACCTCTAGCGGGGGGTTCCTACGAGCAGTACTTC.

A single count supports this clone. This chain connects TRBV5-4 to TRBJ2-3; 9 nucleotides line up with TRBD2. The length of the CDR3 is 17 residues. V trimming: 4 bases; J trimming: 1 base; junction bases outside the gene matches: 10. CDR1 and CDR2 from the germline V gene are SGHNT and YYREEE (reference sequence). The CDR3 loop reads CASSTFPSGARTDTQYF. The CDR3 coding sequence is TGTGCCAGCAGCACCTTCCCTAGCGGGGCTCGCACAGATACGCAGTATTTT.

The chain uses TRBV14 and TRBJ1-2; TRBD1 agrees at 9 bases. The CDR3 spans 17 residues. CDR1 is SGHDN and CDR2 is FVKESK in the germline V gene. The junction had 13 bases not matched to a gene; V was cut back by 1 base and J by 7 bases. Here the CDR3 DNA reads TGTGCCAGCAGCCAAGGGACAGGGGCGAGACCACTAATTGGCTACACCTTC. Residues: CASSQGTGARPLIGYTF.

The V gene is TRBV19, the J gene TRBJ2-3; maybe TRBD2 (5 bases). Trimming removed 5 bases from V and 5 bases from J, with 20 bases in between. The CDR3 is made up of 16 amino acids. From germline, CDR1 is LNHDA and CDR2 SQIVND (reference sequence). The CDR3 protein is CASSYFWELHGDTQYF. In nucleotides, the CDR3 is TGTGCCAGTAGTTACTTCTGGGAGCTACACGGAGATACGCAGTATTTT.

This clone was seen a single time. The CDR3 sequence: CASSQDLGTGLYNEQFF. The CDR3 DNA reads as TGTGCCAGCAGCCAAGATCTCGGGACAGGGCTCTACAATGAGCAGTTCTTC. The V and J genes are TRBV14 and TRBJ2-1; TRBD1 matches at 9 bases. The CDR3 is 17 residues long. Losses at the gene ends were 0 bases for V and 3 bases for J; bases not matched to a gene: 6. Germline CDR1 and CDR2: SGHDN and FVKESK.

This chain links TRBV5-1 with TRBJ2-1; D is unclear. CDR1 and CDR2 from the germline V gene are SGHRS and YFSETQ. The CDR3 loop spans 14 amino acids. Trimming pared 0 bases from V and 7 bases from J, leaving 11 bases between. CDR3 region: CASSLGLKGNEQFF. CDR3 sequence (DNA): TGCGCCAGCAGCTTGGGGCTCAAAGGGAATGAGCAGTTCTTC.

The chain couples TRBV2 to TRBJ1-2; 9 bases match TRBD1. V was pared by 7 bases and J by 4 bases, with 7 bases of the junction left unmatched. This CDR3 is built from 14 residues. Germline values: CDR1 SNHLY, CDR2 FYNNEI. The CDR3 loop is CASTRTGVSYGYTF. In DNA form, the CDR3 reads TGTGCCAGCACCCGGACAGGGGTATCCTATGGCTACACCTTC.

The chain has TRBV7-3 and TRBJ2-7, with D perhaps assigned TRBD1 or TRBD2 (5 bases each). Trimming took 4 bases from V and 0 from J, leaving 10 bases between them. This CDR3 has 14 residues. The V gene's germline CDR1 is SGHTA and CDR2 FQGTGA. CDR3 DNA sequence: TGTGCCAGCAGCTACTGGGACCCCTCCTACGAGCAGTACTTC. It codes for CASSYWDPSYEQYF.

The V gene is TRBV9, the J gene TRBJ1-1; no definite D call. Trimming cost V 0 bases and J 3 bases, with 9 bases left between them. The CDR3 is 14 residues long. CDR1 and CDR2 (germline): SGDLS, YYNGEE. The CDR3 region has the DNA TGTGCCAGCAGCGTAGATCGGAGGGACACTGAAGCTTTCTTT. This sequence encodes CASSVDRRDTEAFF.

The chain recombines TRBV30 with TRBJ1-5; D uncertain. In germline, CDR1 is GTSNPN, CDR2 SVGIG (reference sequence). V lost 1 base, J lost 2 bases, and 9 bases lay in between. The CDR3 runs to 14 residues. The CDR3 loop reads CAWSGNGGNQPQHF. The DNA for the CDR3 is TGTGCCTGGAGTGGAAACGGGGGCAATCAGCCCCAGCATTTT.

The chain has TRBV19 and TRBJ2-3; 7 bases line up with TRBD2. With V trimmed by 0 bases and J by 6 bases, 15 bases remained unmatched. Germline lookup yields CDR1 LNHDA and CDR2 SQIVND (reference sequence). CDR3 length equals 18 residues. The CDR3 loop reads CASSIEFPGLDRRDTQYF. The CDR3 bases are TGTGCCAGTAGTATAGAGTTCCCAGGACTAGACCGGAGGGATACGCAGTATTTT.

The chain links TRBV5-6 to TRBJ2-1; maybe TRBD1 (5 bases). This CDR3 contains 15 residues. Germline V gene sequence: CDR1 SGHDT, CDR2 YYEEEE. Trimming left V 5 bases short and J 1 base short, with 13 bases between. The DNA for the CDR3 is TGTGCCAGCAGATCCCCAGGGCGATCCTACAATGAGCAGTTCTTC. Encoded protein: CASRSPGRSYNEQFF.

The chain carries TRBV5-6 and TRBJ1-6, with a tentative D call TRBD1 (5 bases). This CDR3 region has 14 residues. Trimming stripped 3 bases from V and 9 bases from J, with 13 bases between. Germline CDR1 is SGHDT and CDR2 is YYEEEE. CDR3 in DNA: TGTGCCAGCAGCTACGGGACCGGTGGTTCACCCCTCCACTTT. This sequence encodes CASSYGTGGSPLHF.

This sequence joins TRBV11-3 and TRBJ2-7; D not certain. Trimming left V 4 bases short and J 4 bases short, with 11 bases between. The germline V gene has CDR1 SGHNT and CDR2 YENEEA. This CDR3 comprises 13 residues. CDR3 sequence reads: CASSSNIGYEQYF. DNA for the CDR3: TGTGCCAGCAGCTCGAACATAGGGTACGAGCAGTACTTC.

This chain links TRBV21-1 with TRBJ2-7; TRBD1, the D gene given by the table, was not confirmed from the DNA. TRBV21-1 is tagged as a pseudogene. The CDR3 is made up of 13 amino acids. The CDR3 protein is CASRTGSSYEQYF. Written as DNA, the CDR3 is TGTGCCAGCCGGACAGGGTCTTCCTACGAGCAGTACTTC.

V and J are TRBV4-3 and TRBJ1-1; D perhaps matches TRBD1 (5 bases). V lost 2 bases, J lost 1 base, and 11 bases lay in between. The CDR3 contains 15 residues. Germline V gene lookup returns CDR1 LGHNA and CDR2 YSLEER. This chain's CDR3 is CASSQLGGRNTEAFF. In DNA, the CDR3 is TGCGCCAGCAGCCAATTGGGGGGGAGGAACACTGAAGCTTTCTTT.

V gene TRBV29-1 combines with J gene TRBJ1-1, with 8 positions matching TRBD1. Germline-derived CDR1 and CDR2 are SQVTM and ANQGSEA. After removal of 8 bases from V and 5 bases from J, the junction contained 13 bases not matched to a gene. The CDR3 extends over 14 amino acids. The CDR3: CSSGRGQGGTEAFF. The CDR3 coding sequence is TGCAGCTCAGGAAGAGGACAGGGTGGGACTGAAGCTTTCTTT. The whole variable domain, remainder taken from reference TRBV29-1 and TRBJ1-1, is SAVISQKPSRDICQRGTSLTIQCQVDSQVTMMFWYRQQPGQSLTLIATANQGSEATYESGFVIDKFPISRPNLTFSTLTVSNMSPEDSSIYLCSSGRGQGGTEAFFGQGTRLTVV.

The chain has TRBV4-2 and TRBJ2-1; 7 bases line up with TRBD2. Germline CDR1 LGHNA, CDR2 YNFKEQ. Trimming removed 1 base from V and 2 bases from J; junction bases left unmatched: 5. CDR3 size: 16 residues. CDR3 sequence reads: CASSQAPGGTYNEQFF. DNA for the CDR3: TGTGCCAGCAGCCAAGCCCCGGGGGGTACCTACAATGAGCAGTTCTTC.

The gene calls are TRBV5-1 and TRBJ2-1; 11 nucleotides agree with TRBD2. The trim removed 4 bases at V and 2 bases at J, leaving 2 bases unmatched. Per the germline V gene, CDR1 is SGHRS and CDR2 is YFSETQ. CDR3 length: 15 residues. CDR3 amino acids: CASSRSGGAYNEQFF. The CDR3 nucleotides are TGCGCCAGCAGCCGTAGCGGGGGGGCCTACAATGAGCAGTTCTTC.

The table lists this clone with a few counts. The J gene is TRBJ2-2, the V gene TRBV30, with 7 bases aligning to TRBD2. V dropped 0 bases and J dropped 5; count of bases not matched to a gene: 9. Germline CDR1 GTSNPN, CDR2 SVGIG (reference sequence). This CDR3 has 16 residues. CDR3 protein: CAWSVQRGVETGELFF. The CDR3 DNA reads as TGTGCCTGGAGTGTACAGCGGGGAGTCGAAACCGGGGAGCTGTTTTTT.

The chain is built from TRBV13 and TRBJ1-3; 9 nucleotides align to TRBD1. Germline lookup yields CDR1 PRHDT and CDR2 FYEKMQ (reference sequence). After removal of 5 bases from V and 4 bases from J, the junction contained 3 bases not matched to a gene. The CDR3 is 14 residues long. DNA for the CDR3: TGTGCCAGCAGCAACGGACAGGGGGGAAACACCATATATTTT. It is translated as CASSNGQGGNTIYF.

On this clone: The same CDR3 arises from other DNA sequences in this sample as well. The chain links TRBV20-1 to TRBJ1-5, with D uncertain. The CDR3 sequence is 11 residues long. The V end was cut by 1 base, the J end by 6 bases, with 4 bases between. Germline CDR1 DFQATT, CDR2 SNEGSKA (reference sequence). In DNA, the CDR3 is TGCAGTGCTAGAGCAGGTCAGCCCCAGCATTTT. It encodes CSARAGQPQHF.

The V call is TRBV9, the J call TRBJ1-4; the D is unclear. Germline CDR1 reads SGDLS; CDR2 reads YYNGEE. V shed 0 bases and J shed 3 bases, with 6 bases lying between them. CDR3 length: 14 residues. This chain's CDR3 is CASSVGSSNEKLFF. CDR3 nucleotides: TGTGCCAGCAGCGTAGGGAGTTCTAATGAAAAACTGTTTTTT.

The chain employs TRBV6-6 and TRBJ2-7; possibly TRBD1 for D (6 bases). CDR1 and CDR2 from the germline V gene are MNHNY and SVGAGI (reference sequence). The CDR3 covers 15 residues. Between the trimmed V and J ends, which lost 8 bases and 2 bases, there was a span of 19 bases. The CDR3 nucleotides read TGTGCCAGCGCTCTAACAGGCAGGGGAACCTACGAGCAGTACTTC. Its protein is CASALTGRGTYEQYF.

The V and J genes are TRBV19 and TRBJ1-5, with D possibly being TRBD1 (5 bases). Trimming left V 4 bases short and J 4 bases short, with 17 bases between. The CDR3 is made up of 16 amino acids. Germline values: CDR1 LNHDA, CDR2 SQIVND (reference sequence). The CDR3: CASSTSRTRSNQPQHF. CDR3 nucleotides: TGTGCCAGTAGTACCAGCCGGACACGATCGAATCAGCCCCAGCATTTT.

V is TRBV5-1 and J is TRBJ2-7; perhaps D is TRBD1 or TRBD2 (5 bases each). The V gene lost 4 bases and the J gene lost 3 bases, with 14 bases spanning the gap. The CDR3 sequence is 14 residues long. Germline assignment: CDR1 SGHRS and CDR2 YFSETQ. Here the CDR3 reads CASSLGTEFYEQYF. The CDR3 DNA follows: TGCGCCAGCAGCCTGGGGACGGAGTTCTACGAGCAGTACTTC.

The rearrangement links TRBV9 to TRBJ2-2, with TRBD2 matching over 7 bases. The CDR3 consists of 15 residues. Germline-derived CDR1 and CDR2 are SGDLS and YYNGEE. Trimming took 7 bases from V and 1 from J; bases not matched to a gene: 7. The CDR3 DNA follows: TGTGCCAGCGGATCTCGGGGGGAGAACACCGGGGAGCTGTTTTTT. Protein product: CASGSRGENTGELFF.

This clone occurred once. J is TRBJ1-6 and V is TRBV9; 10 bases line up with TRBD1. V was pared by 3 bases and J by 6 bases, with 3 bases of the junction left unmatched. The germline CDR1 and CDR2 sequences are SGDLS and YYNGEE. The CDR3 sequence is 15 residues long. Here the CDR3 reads CASSERTGGNSPLHF. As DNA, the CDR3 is TGTGCCAGCAGCGAAAGGACAGGGGGTAATTCACCCCTCCACTTT.

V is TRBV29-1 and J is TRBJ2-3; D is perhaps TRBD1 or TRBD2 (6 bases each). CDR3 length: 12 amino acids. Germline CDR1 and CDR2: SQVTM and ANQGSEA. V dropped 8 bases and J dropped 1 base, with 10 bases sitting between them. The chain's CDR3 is CSLRGRTDTQYF. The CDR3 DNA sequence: TGCAGCCTCCGGGGGCGCACAGATACGCAGTATTTT.